The TCR beta chain under discussion was sequenced for a study of T cell responses to AZD1222 COVID-19 vaccine. The method was immunoSEQ multiplex PCR; TCRdb's version includes in-frame clones alone and lacks a portion of them. The table includes 140,000 or so clones, about 90% detected once. The V gene lost 1 base and the J gene lost 14 bases, with 16 bases spanning the gap. The CDR3 contains 14 residues. Germline V gene sequence: CDR1 SGHRS, CDR2 YFSETQ. This chain uses TRBV5-1 with TRBJ1-6; D gene uncertain. Here the sequenced sample was peripheral blood, taken on day 0 of AZD1222 vaccination. The receptor was derived from an adult in good health. The CDR3 reads CASSLSPDIISLHF. The DNA for the CDR3 is TGCGCCAGCAGCTTGTCCCCAGACATCATATCCCTCCACTTT.